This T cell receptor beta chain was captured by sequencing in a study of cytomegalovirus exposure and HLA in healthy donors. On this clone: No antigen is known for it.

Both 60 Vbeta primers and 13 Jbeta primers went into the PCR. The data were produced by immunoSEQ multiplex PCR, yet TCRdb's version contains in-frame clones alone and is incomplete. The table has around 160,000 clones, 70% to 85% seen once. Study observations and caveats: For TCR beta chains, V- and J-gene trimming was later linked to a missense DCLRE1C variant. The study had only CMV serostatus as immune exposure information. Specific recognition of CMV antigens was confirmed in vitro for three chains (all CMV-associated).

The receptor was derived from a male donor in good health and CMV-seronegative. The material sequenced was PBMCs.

The CDR3 DNA reads as TGTGCCAGTTGTCCGGAGGACAGGGGGATTAAGGAGCAGTACTTC. This translates into CASCPEDRGIKEQYF. V and J are TRBV19 and TRBJ2-7, with 10 bases identical to TRBD1. The V gene's germline CDR1 is LNHDA and CDR2 SQIVND (reference sequence). The CDR3 is 15 amino acids. V trimming: 8 bases; J trimming: 7 bases; junction bases outside the gene matches: 14.